The 8 T cell receptor beta chains below all came from one sample that was sequenced in a study of regulatory T cells in long-lasting Graves disease. Sample time point: persistent/refractory GD, antithyroid drugs over 5 years with positive TRAb. Researchers made the TCR library from RNA that was extracted from PBMCs. The TCR beta library used iRepertoire HTBI primers with Arm-PCR amplification of CDR3. TCRdb analysed the multiplex PCR reads with MiXCR anew, one entry per CDR3 protein. This table has 350,000 to 500,000 distinct CDR3 sequences, approximately 22% appearing once. This sample comprised peripheral blood mononuclear cells (PBMCs), obtained when the disease was refractory, from a patient treated with antithyroid drugs. Every receptor here comes from a female donor with Graves disease.

This chain uses TRBV5-1 with TRBJ2-3, with 7 bases that match TRBD2. Losses at the gene ends were 4 bases for V and 1 base for J; bases not matched to a gene: 6. The CDR3 contains 15 residues. The germline CDR1 and CDR2 sequences are SGHRS and YFSETQ. The CDR3 protein is CASSRTSLGTDTQYF. CDR3 in DNA: TGCGCCAGCAGCCGGACTAGTTTGGGCACAGATACGCAGTATTTT.

There are many counts of this clonotype. The CDR3 region is CASTSRTPTLGYEQYF. CDR3 coding DNA: TGTGCCAGCACATCCCGGACTCCTACGTTGGGGTACGAGCAGTACTTC. The gene calls are TRBV6-1 and TRBJ2-7; TRBD2 might be the D (5 bases). Germline assignment: CDR1 MNHNS and CDR2 SASEGT. The V gene lost 7 bases and the J gene lost 4 bases, with 23 bases spanning the gap. This CDR3 is built from 16 residues.

This clonotype was observed many times. One end of the junction varies from germline; a read error may be responsible. The chain is built from TRBV18 and TRBJ2-7; unclear D gene. Per the germline V gene, CDR1 is KGHSH and CDR2 is LQKENI. This CDR3 contains 11 residues. CDR3 sequence reads: CASSERGEQYF. Written as DNA, the CDR3 is TGCGCCAGCAGTGAGAGAGGAGAGCAGTACTTC. The variable domain in full, with the rest retrieved from reference TRBV18 and TRBJ2-7, is NAGVMQNPRHLVRRRGQEARLRCSPMKGHSHVYWYRQLPEEGLKFMVYLQKENIIDESGMPKERFSAEFPKEGPSILRIQQVVRGDSAAYFCASSERGEQYFGPGTRLTVT.

This clonotype was observed many times. The gene calls are TRBV20-1 and TRBJ2-7; maybe TRBD2 (5 bases). Per the germline V gene, CDR1 is DFQATT and CDR2 is SNEGSKA (reference sequence). The germline V and J ends were trimmed by 2 bases and 5 bases, with 10 bases remaining between them. This CDR3 has 12 amino acids. CDR3 protein: CSARIEGDEQYF. Here the CDR3 DNA reads TGCAGTGCTAGAATTGAGGGAGACGAGCAGTACTTC.

Many counts were recorded for this clonotype. The gene calls are TRBV20-1 and TRBJ1-1; D remains unclear. This CDR3 has 15 amino acids. CDR1 is DFQATT, CDR2 SNEGSKA, per germline (reference sequence). Trimming pared 4 bases from V and 1 base from J, leaving 16 bases between. The chain's CDR3 is CSATGLRHQNTEAFF. The CDR3 nucleotides are TGCAGTGCTACGGGGTTGAGACACCAGAACACTGAAGCTTTCTTT.

The chain couples TRBV5-4 to TRBJ1-2; D remains unclear. The CDR3 has 15 amino acids. The V end lost 4 bases, the J end lost 4 bases, and 17 bases lay between the germline ends. The V gene's germline CDR1 is SGHNT and CDR2 YYREEE (reference sequence). CDR3 DNA: TGTGCCAGCAGCGAAATTTCGTCCGACATCTATGGCTACACCTTC. Encoded protein: CASSEISSDIYGYTF.

The DNA of the CDR3 is TGTGCCAGCAGCCGCGGACTAGCGGGAGGGCCGGCCGGGGAGCTGTTTTTT. Translating it yields CASSRGLAGGPAGELFF. This chain uses TRBV3-1 with TRBJ2-2; 15 bases fit TRBD2. The V and J ends lost 4 bases and 6 bases, in that order; junction bases with no gene match: 6. CDR3 length: 17 residues. Germline CDR1 reads LGHDT; CDR2 reads YNNKEL (reference sequence).

In this sample, this clonotype turned up many times. The V call is TRBV2, the J call TRBJ2-5; D is possibly TRBD1 (6 bases). The CDR3 spans 14 residues. Trimming shortened V by 4 bases and J by 5 bases, and 14 bases separated the two germline ends. CDR1 is SNHLY and CDR2 is FYNNEI in the germline V gene. The CDR3 DNA reads as TGTGCCAGCAGTGTAACAGGGTTAAGGGAGACCCAGTACTTC. Protein: CASSVTGLRETQYF.